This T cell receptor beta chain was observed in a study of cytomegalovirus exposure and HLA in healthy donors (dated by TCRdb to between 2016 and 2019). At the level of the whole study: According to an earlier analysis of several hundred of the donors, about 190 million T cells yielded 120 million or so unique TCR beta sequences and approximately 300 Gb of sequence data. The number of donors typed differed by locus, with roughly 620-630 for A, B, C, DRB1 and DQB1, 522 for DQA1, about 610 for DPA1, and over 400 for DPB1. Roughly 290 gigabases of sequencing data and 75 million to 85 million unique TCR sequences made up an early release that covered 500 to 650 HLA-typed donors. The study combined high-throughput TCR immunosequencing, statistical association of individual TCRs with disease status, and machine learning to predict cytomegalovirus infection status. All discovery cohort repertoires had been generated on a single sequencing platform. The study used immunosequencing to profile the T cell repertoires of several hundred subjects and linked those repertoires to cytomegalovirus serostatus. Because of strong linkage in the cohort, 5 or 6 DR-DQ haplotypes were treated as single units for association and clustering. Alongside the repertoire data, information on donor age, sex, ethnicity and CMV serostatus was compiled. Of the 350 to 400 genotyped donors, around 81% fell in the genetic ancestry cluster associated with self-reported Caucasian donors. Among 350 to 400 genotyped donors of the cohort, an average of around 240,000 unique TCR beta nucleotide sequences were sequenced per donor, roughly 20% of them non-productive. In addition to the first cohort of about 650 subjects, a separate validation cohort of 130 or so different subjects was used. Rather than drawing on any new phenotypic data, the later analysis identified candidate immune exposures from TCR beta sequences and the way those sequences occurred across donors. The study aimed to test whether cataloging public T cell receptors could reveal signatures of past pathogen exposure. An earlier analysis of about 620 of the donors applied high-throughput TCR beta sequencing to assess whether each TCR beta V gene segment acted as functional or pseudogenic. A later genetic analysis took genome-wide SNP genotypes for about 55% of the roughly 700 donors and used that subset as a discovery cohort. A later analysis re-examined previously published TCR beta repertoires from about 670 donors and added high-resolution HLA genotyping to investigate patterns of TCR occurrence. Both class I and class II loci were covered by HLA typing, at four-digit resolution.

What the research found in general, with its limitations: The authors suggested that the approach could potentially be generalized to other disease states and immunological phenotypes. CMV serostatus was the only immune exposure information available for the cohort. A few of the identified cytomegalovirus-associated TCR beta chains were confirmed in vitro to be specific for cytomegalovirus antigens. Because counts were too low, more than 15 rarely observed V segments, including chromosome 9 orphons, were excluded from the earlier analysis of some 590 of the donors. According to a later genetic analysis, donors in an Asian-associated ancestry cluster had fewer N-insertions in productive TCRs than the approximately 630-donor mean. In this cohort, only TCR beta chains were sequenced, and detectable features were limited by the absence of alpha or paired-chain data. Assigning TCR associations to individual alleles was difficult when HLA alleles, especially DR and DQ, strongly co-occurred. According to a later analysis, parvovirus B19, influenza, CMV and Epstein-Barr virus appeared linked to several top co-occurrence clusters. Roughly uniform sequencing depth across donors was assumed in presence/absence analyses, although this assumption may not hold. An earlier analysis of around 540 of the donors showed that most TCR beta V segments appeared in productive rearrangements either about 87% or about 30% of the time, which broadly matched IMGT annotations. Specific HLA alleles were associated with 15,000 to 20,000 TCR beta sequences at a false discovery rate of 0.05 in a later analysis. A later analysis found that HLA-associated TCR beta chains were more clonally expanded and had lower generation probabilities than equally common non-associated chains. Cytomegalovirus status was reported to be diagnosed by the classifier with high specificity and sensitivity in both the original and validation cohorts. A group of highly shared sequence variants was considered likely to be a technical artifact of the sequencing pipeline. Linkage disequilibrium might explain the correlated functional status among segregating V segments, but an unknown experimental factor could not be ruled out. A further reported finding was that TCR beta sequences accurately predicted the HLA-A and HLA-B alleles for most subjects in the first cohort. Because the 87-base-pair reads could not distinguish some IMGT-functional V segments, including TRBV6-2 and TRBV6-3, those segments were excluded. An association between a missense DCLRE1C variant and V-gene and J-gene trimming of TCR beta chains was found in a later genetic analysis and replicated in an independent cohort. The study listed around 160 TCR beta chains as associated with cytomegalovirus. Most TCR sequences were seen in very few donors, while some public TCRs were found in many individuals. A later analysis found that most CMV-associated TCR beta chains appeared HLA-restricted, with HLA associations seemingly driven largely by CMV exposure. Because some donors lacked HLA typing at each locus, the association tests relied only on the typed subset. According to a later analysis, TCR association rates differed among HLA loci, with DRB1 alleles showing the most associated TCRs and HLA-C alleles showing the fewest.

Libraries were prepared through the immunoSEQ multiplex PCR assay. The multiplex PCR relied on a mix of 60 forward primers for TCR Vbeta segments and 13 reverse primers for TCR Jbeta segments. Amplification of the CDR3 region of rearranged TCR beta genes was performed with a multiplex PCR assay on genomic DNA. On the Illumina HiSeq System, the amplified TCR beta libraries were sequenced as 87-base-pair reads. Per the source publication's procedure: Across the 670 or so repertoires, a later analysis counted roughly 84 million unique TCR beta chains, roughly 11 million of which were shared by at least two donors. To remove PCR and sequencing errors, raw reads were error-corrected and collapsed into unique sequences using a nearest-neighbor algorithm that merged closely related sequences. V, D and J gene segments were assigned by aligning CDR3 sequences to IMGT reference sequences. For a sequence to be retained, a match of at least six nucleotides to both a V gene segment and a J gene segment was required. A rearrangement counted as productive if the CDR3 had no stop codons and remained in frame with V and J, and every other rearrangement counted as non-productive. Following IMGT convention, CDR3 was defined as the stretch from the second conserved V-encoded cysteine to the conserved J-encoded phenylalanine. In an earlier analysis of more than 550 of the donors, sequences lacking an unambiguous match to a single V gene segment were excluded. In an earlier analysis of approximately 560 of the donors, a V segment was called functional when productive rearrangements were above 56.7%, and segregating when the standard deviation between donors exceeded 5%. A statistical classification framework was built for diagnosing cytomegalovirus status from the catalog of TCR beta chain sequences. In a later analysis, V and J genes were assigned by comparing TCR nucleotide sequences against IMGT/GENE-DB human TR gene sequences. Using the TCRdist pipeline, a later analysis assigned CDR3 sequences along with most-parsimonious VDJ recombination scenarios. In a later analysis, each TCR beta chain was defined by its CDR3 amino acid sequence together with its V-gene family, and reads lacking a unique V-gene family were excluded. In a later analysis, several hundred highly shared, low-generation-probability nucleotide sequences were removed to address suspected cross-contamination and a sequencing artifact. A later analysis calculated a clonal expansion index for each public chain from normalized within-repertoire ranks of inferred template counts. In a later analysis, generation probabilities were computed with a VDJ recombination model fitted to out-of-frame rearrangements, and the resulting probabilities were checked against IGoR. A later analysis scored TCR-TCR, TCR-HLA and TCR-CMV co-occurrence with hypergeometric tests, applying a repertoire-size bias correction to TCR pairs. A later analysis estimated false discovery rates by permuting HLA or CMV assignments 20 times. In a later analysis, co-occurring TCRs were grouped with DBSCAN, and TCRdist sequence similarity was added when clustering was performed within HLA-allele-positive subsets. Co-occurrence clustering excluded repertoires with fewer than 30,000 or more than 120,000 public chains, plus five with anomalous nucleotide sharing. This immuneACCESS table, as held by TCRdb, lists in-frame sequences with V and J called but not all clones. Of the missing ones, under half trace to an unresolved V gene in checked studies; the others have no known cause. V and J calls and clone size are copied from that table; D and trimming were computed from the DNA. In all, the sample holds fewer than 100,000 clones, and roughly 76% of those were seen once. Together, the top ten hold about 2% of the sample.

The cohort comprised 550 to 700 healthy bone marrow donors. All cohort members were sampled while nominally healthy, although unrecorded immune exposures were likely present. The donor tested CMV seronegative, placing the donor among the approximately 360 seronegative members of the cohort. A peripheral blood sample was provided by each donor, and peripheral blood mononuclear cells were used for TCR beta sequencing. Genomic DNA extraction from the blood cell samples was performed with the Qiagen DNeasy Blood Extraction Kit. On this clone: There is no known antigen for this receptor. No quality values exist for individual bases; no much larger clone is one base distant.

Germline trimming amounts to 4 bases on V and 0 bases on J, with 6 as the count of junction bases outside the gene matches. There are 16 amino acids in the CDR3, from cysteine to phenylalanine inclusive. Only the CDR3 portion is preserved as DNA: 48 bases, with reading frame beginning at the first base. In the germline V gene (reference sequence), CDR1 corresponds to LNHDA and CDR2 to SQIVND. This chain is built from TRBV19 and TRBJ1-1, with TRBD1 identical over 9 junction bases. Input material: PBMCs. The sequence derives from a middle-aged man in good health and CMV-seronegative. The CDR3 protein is CASSTGTGRLNTEAFF. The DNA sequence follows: TGTGCCAGTAGTACCGGGACAGGGAGGTTGAACACTGAAGCTTTCTTT.